The 9 T cell receptor beta chains given below trace back to one sample, sequenced in a study of shared clonotypes between healthy human individuals. The repertoire was sequenced with immunoSEQ multiplex PCR; TCRdb's copy has only in-frame clones and lacks some. The table has a few million clones, roughly 92% seen once. Source material: naive CD4+ T cells from PBMCs. The subset was: CD45RA+ positively selected. These receptors came from a man aged 18 to 29 in good health. Some clones in this sample may be carry-over from other donors' samples.

V usage is TRBV2 and J usage is TRBJ2-7; D might be TRBD2 (6 bases). This CDR3 spans 13 amino acids. V lost 4 bases to trimming and J lost 5 bases, with 12 bases between them. In germline, CDR1 is SNHLY, CDR2 FYNNEI. CDR3 nucleotides: TGTGCCAGCAGTGGGGAGGAGGGTAACGAGCAGTACTTC. Residues: CASSGEEGNEQYF.

Worth noting for this clone: This CDR3 is also generated by other DNA sequences in the sample. The chain uses TRBV28 and TRBJ2-7; D is undetermined. Germline V gives CDR1 MDHEN, CDR2 SYDVKM. The CDR3 runs 12 residues. The V gene lost 6 bases and the J gene lost 3 bases, with 9 bases spanning the gap. The CDR3: CASSPSLYEQYF. The CDR3 nucleotides read TGTGCCAGCAGCCCCTCTCTCTACGAGCAGTACTTC.

The rearrangement joins TRBV7-8 to TRBJ2-5; tentatively, D is TRBD2 (5 bases). In germline, CDR1 is SGHVS, CDR2 FQNEAQ. The CDR3 runs 14 residues. Trimming stripped 6 bases from V and 5 bases from J, with 16 bases between. In nucleotides, the CDR3 is TGTGCCAGCAGGTTGTCGCCGAGGGTGGAGACCCAGTACTTC. Protein: CASRLSPRVETQYF.

The chain carries TRBV5-1 and TRBJ2-5, with no clear D. Germline assignment: CDR1 SGHRS and CDR2 YFSETQ. The CDR3 is 13 amino acids. V was trimmed by 6 bases and J by 2 bases, leaving 11 bases between them. CDR3 amino acids: CASTGSDQETQYF. The CDR3 DNA reads as TGCGCCAGCACCGGGTCCGATCAAGAGACCCAGTACTTC.

CDR3 protein: CASSQDLNGLPSEQFF. DNA of the CDR3: TGCGCCAGCAGCCAAGATCTTAATGGGCTGCCCAGTGAGCAGTTCTTC. This chain joins TRBV4-3 and TRBJ2-1; D ambiguous. V lost 0 bases and J 9 bases, leaving 18 bases between the germline ends. The CDR3 is made up of 16 amino acids. Germline V gene sequence: CDR1 LGHNA, CDR2 YSLEER.

The V and J genes are TRBV29-1 and TRBJ2-7, with D uncertain. CDR1 is SQVTM, CDR2 ANQGSEA, per germline. The CDR3 is made up of 13 amino acids. Trimming left V 6 bases short and J 5 bases short, with 17 bases between. The CDR3 here is CSVETQQGNEQYF. The CDR3 DNA is TGCAGCGTAGAGACCCAGCAAGGCAACGAGCAGTACTTC.

The chain has TRBV4-3 and TRBJ1-4, with a tentative D call TRBD1 (5 bases). Germline V gives CDR1 LGHNA, CDR2 YSLEER. This CDR3 spans 16 amino acids. Trimming removed 4 bases at V and 1 base at J, with 13 bases between. The CDR3 protein is CASSPYADRTNEKLFF. The CDR3 DNA reads as TGCGCCAGCAGCCCCTACGCAGACAGAACTAATGAAAAACTGTTTTTT.

The J gene is TRBJ1-1, the V gene TRBV5-4; a weak D match, TRBD1 (6 bases). V lost 4 bases to trimming and J lost 1 base, with 14 bases between them. This CDR3 has 15 residues. The germline V gene encodes CDR1 SGHNT and CDR2 YYREEE (reference sequence). In nucleotides, the CDR3 is TGTGCCAGCAGCCCCCGGGCCAGGGGGAACACTGAAGCTTTCTTT. This gives the protein CASSPRARGNTEAFF.

V is TRBV18 and J is TRBJ2-5; D perhaps matches TRBD2 (6 bases). The CDR3 sequence is 15 residues long. Trimming left V 6 bases short and J 0 bases short, with 14 bases between. Germline V gene lookup returns CDR1 KGHSH and CDR2 LQKENI. CDR3 sequence reads: CASSGREPYQETQYF. CDR3 DNA: TGTGCCAGCTCTGGGCGGGAACCGTACCAAGAGACCCAGTACTTC.